A selection of T cell receptor beta chains follows, all from one sample in a study of blood T cell repertoires in COVID-19. TCRdb's copy holds only in-frame clones and misses some; the assay was immunoSEQ multiplex PCR. The data contain fewer than 500,000 clones, around 87% of them singletons. Sequenced: PBMCs or T cells enriched from blood (not recorded which). These TCRs come from a man younger than 40 who had recovered from COVID-19. Each CDR3 is given with its conserved first and last residue. A D gene is named only where the DNA matches it firmly. The size field is filled for only some rows; it gives once, few, many or a size class.

V gene	clone size	J gene	D gene	CDR3 DNA	CDR3 protein
TRBV6-6	NA	TRBJ2-7	TRBD1	TGTGCCAGCAGGAGCTCCACCGGCCAACAGGGGAACGAGCAGTACTTC	CASRSSTGQQGNEQYF
TRBV12-3/TRBV12-4	NA	TRBJ1-2	TRBD1	TGTGCCAGCATCCTAACAGGGGCGGGAGGCTACACCTTC	CASILTGAGGYTF
TRBV7-9	NA	TRBJ1-1	NA	TGTGCCAGCAGCTTATTTTCCCGGGAGGGGGTGGGTAAAACTGAAGCTTTCTTT	CASSLFSREGVGKTEAFF
TRBV11-2	NA	TRBJ1-1	TRBD1	TGTGCCAGCAGGGAACAGGGGGACACGGGGGCTTTCTTT	CASREQGDTGAFF
TRBV6-1	few	TRBJ1-5	NA	TGTGCCAGCAGTGGGCTCGGCGGATGGAGCAATCAGCCCCAGCATTTT	CASSGLGGWSNQPQHF
TRBV5-6	NA	TRBJ1-1	TRBD1	TGTGCCAGCAGCCCTACGACAGGGGTGGGCACTGAAGCTTTCTTT	CASSPTTGVGTEAFF
TRBV5-1	NA	TRBJ1-1	TRBD1	TGCGCCAGCACCAGACAGGGCGAGAACACTGAAGCTTTCTTT	CASTRQGENTEAFF
TRBV4-1	NA	TRBJ2-2	TRBD2	TGCGCCAGCAGCCTCACCTTTAGCGGGGAAAACACCGGGGAGCTGTTTTTT	CASSLTFSGENTGELFF
TRBV6-5	NA	TRBJ2-2	TRBD1	TGTGCCAGCAGTTACTCGAACAGGGGAAGGTGGCTGTTTTTT	CASSYSNRGRWLFF
TRBV6-5	NA	TRBJ2-7	NA	TGTGCCAGCAGCCAAATCTGGACAGTCTACGAGCAGTACTTC	CASSQIWTVYEQYF
TRBV25-1	NA	TRBJ1-6	NA	TGTGCCAGCAGTGAATCGGAGAATTCACCCCTCCACTTT	CASSESENSPLHF
TRBV4-1	many	TRBJ1-5	NA	TGCGCCAGCAGCCAACAGGGGTATCAGCCCCAGCATTTT	CASSQQGYQPQHF
TRBV2	NA	TRBJ2-5	NA	TGTGCCAGCAGTGAAGCGGCGGGGGCCGGGACCCAGTACTTC	CASSEAAGAGTQYF
TRBV5-1	NA	TRBJ1-6	TRBD1	TGCGCCAGCAGCGAAGGGACAGGGGGTTCACCCCTCCACTTT	CASSEGTGGSPLHF
TRBV18	NA	TRBJ1-1	NA	TGTGCCAGCTCCGAGATGAACACTGAAGCTTTCTTT	CASSEMNTEAFF
TRBV3-1/TRBV3-2	NA	TRBJ2-1	TRBD2	TGTGCCAGCAGCCAAGCAGCCGGACTAGCCAATGAGCAGTTCTTC	CASSQAAGLANEQFF
TRBV5-1	NA	TRBJ1-2	TRBD1	TGCGCCAGCAGGGGGACAGCTAGCTTCCCCGCTAACTATGGCTACACCTTC	CASRGTASFPANYGYTF
TRBV3-1/TRBV3-2	NA	TRBJ2-7	NA	TGTGCCAGCAGCCAGGGGACACTCAGCTACGAGCAGTACTTC	CASSQGTLSYEQYF
TRBV12-5	NA	TRBJ2-5	NA	TGTGCTAGTGCCCTTTCGGACAGCTACCAAGAGACCCAGTACTTC	CASALSDSYQETQYF
TRBV4-1	NA	TRBJ1-2	NA	TGCGCCAGCAGCCAAGATCAGGCACCCACGAGGGATGGCTACACCTTC	CASSQDQAPTRDGYTF
TRBV9	NA	TRBJ2-1	TRBD2	TGTGCCAGCAGCGTACAGGCTAGCGGGGGGCTATACAATGAGCAGTTCTTC	CASSVQASGGLYNEQFF
TRBV11-2	NA	TRBJ2-7	TRBD2	TGTGCCAGCAGCGATACTAGCGGGGGGAGCTACGAGCAGTACTTC	CASSDTSGGSYEQYF
TRBV18	NA	TRBJ1-1	NA	TGTGCCAGCTCGGGTGGACAGAACACTGAAGCTTTCTTT	CASSGGQNTEAFF
TRBV5-1	NA	TRBJ1-1	NA	TGCGCCAGCAGCTTGGCGACACAAAACACTGAAGCTTTCTTT	CASSLATQNTEAFF
TRBV4-1	NA	TRBJ1-1	TRBD1	TGCGCCAGCAGCCAAGAGGGGACAGGGAGGAACACTGAAGCTTTCTTT	CASSQEGTGRNTEAFF
TRBV7-9	NA	TRBJ1-1	NA	TGTGCCAGCAGCCCCCTCGCCGGGACTTACAACACTGAAGCTTTCTTT	CASSPLAGTYNTEAFF
TRBV29-1	NA	TRBJ1-2	NA	TGCAGCGTGAATACCGGGACATTCTATGGCTACACCTTC	CSVNTGTFYGYTF
TRBV29-1	NA	TRBJ2-5	NA	TGCAGCGTCCGTCAAGAGACCCAGTACTTC	CSVRQETQYF
TRBV18	NA	TRBJ2-6	NA	TGTGCCAGCTCACGAGCTAGTTCCGGGGCCAACGTCCTGACTTTC	CASSRASSGANVLTF
TRBV6-2/TRBV6-3	NA	TRBJ2-5	TRBD1	TGTGCCAGCAGTTCGAGACAGGGTATGAAGACCCAGTACTTC	CASSSRQGMKTQYF
TRBV27	NA	TRBJ1-2	NA	TGTGCCAGCAGTTTATCTGAGGGTCTGGGCTATGGCTACACCTTC	CASSLSEGLGYGYTF
TRBV6-2/TRBV6-3	NA	TRBJ2-3	NA	TGTGCCAGCAGTTACGGCCACGGGCCTCAGGGGACGCAGTATTTT	CASSYGHGPQGTQYF
TRBV6-5	NA	TRBJ1-1	NA	TGTGCCAGCAGTTACGGCAGGGGAGTTGAAGCTTTCTTT	CASSYGRGVEAFF
TRBV5-6	NA	TRBJ1-5	NA	TGTGCCAGCAGCTTTAGTCAGGTTAGCAATCAGCCCCAGCATTTT	CASSFSQVSNQPQHF
TRBV7-9	few	TRBJ2-7	NA	TGTGCCAGCAGCTCAGGGTTGCACGAGCAGTACTTC	CASSSGLHEQYF
TRBV20-1	NA	TRBJ2-5	TRBD2	TGCAGTGCTAGTAGCGGGGCCCAAGAGACCCAGTACTTC	CSASSGAQETQYF
TRBV2	NA	TRBJ1-1	NA	TGTGCCAGCGGGGGGTCTCTAAACACTGAAGCTTTCTTT	CASGGSLNTEAFF
TRBV29-1	NA	TRBJ2-7	TRBD1	TGCAGCGTTGAGGGGACAGGGGGCAGTTGGCAGTACTTC	CSVEGTGGSWQYF
TRBV2	NA	TRBJ1-5	NA	TGTGCCAGCAGCTTGCTCTCAGGGAGCAATCAGCCCCAGCATTTT	CASSLLSGSNQPQHF